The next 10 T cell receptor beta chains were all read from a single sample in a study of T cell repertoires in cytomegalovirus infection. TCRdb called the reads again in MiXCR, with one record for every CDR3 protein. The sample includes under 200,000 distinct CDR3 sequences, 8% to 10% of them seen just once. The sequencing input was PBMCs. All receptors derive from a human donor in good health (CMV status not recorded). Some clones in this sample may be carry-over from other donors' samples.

CDR3 sequence reads: CASSARDRGPGYTF. In nucleotides, the CDR3 is TGTGCCAGCAGTGCCCGGGACAGGGGTCCTGGCTACACCTTC. This chain links TRBV2 with TRBJ1-2; 10 bases map to TRBD1. Germline assignment: CDR1 SNHLY and CDR2 FYNNEI. This CDR3 is 14 amino acids long. V lost 4 bases and J lost 7; bases outside the gene matches: 6.

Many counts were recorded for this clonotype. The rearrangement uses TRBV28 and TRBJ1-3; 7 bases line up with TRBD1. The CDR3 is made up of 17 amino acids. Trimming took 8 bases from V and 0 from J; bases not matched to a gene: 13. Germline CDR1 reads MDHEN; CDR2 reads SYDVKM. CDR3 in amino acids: CASLSFGGQSSGNTIYF. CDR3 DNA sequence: TGTGCCAGCCTCAGTTTCGGGGGACAGTCCTCTGGAAACACCATATATTTT.

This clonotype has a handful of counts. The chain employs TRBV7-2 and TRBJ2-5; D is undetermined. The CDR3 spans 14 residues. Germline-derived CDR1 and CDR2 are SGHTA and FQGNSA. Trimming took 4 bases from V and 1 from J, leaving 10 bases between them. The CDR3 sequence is CASSSRPLQETQYF. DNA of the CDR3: TGTGCCAGCAGCTCCAGGCCGCTCCAAGAGACCCAGTACTTC.

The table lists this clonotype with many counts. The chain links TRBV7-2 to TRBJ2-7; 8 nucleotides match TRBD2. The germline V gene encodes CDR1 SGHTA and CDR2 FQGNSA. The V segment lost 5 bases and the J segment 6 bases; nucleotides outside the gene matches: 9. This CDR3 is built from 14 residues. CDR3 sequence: CASSPGLAFPEQYF. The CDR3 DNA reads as TGTGCCAGCAGCCCAGGACTAGCTTTCCCCGAGCAGTACTTC.

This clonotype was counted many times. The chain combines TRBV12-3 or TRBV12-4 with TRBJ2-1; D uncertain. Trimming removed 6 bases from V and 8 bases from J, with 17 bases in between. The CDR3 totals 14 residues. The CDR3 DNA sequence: TGTGCCAGCAGACCCCGAACAGTTGTTGATGAGCAGTTCTTC. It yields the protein CASRPRTVVDEQFF.

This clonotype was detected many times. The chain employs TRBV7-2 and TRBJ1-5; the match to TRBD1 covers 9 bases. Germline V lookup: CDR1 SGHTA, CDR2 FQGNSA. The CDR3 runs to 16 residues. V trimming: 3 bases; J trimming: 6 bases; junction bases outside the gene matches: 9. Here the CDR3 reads CASSFGTGFTPQPQHF. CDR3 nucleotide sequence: TGTGCCAGCAGCTTTGGGACAGGGTTTACTCCTCAGCCCCAGCATTTT. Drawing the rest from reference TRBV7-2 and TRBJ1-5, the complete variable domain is GAGVSQSPSNKVTEKGKDVELRCDPISGHTALYWYRQSLGQGLEFLIYFQGNSAPDKSGLPSDRFSAERTGGSVSTLTIQRTQQEDSAVYLCASSFGTGFTPQPQHFGDGTRLSIL.

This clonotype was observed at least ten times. The DNA for the CDR3 is TGTGCCAGCTCTTTATCACGGGACGTCTCCTACAATGAGCAGTTCTTC. This gives the protein CASSLSRDVSYNEQFF. The chain carries TRBV7-2 and TRBJ2-1, with D perhaps matching TRBD1 or TRBD2 (5 bases each). Between the trimmed V and J ends, which lost 8 bases and 0 bases, there was a span of 17 bases. In germline, CDR1 is SGHTA, CDR2 FQGNSA. CDR3 size: 16 residues. Together with reference TRBV7-2 and TRBJ2-1, the CDR3 gives the full variable domain: GAGVSQSPSNKVTEKGKDVELRCDPISGHTALYWYRQSLGQGLEFLIYFQGNSAPDKSGLPSDRFSAERTGGSVSTLTIQRTQQEDSAVYLCASSLSRDVSYNEQFFGPGTRLTVL.

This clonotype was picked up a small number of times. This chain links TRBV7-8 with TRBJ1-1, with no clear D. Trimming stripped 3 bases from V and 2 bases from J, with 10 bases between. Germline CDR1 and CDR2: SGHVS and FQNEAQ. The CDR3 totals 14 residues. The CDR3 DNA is TGTGCCAGCAGCTTGACGGCCGTAAACACTGAAGCTTTCTTT. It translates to CASSLTAVNTEAFF.

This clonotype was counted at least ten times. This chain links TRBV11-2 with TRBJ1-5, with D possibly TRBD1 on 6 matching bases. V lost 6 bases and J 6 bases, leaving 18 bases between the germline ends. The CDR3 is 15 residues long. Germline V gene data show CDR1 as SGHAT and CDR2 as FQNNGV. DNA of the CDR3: TGTGCCAGCAGTTCTGTAGGGGGGAGTCGTCAGCCCCAGCATTTT. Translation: CASSSVGGSRQPQHF.

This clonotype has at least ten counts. The CDR3 DNA follows: TGTGCCAGTATTCAGGGGGCTGGTAATCAGCCCCAGCATTTT. Amino acids: CASIQGAGNQPQHF. V is TRBV19 and J is TRBJ1-5, with 8 bases matching TRBD1. Germline-derived CDR1 and CDR2 are LNHDA and SQIVND (reference sequence). V shed 7 bases and J 4 bases; nucleotides not matched to a gene: 6. This CDR3 comprises 14 residues.